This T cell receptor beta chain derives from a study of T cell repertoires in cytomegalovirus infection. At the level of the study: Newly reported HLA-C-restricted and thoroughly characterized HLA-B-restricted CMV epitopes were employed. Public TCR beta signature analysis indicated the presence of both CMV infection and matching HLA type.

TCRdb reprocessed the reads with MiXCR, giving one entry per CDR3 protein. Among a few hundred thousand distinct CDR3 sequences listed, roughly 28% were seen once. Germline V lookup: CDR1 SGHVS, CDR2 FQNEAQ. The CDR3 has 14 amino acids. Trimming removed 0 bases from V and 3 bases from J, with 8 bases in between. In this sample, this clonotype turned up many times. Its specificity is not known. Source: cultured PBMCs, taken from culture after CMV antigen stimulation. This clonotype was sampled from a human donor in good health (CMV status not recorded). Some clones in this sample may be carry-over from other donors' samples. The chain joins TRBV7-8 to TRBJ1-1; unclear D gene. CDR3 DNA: TGTGCCAGCAGCTTAGCCACGGACCACACTGAAGCTTTCTTT. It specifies CASSLATDHTEAFF.